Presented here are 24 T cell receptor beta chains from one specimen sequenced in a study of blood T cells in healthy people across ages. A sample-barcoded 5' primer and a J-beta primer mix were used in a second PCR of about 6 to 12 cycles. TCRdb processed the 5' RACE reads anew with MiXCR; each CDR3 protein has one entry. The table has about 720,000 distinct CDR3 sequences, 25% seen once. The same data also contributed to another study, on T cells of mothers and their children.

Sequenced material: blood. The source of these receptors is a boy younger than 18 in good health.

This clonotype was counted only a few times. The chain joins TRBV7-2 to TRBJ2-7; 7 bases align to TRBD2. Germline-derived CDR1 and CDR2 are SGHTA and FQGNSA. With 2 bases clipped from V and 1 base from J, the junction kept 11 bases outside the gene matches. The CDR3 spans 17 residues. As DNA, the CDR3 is TGTGCCAGCAGCTTATGGGGGTCTAGGGGAGGGTCCTACGAGCAGTACTTC. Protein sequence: CASSLWGSRGGSYEQYF.

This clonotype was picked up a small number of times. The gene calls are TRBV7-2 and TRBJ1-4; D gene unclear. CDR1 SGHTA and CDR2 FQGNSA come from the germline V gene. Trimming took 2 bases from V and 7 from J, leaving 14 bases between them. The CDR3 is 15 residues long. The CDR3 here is CASSLSGTSGEKLFF. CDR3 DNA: TGTGCCAGCAGCTTATCGGGAACGTCTGGTGAAAAACTGTTTTTT. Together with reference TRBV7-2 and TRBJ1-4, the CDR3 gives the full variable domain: GAGVSQSPSNKVTEKGKDVELRCDPISGHTALYWYRQSLGQGLEFLIYFQGNSAPDKSGLPSDRFSAERTGGSVSTLTIQRTQQEDSAVYLCASSLSGTSGEKLFFGSGTQLSVL.

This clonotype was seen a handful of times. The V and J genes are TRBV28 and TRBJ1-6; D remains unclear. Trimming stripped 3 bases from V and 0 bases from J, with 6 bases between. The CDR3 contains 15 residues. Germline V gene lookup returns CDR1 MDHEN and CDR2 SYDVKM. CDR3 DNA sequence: TGTGCCAGCAGTTTTGCGGGCTCCTATAATTCACCCCTCCACTTT. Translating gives CASSFAGSYNSPLHF.

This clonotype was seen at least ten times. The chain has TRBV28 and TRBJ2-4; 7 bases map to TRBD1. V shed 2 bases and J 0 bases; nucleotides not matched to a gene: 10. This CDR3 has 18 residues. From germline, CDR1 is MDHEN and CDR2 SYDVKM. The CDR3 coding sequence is TGTGCCAGCAGTTTAAAGCTCGCCGGACAGGTAGCCAAAAACATTCAGTACTTC. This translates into CASSLKLAGQVAKNIQYF.

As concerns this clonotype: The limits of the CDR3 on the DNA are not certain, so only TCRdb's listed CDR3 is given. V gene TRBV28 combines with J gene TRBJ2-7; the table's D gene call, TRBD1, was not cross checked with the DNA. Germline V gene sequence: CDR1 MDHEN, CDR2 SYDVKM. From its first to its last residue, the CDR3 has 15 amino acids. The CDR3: CASSTSGAGSYEQYF.

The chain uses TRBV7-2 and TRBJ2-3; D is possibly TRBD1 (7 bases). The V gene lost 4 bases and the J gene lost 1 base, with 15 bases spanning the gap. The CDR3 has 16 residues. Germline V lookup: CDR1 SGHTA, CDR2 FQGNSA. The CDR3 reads CASSWVGGGGTDTQYF. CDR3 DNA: TGTGCCAGCAGCTGGGTCGGAGGGGGCGGCACAGATACGCAGTATTTT.

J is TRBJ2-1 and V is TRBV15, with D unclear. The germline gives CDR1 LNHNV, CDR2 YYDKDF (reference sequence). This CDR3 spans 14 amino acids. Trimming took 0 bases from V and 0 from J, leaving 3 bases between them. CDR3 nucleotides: TGTGCCACCAGCAGAGATCGCTCCTACAATGAGCAGTTCTTC. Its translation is CATSRDRSYNEQFF.

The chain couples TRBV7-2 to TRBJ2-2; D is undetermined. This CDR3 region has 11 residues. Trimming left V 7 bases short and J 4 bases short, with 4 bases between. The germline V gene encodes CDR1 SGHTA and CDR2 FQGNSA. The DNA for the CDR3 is TGTGCCAGCATGGGCACCGGGGAGCTGTTTTTT. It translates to CASMGTGELFF.

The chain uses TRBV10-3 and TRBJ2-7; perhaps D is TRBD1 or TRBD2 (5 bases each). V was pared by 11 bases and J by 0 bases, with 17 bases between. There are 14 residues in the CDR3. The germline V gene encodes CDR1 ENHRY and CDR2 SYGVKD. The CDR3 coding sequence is TGTGCCTCAAGGGCGGCAGGGAGCTCCTACGAGCAGTACTTC. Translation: CASRAAGSSYEQYF.

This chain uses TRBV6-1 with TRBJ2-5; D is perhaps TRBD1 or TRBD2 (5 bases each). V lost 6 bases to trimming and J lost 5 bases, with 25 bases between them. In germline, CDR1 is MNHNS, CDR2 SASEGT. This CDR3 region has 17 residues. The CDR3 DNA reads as TGTGCCAGCAGCCGTACCCGGGACCCATCCCCGGGGGAGACCCAGTACTTC. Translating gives CASSRTRDPSPGETQYF.

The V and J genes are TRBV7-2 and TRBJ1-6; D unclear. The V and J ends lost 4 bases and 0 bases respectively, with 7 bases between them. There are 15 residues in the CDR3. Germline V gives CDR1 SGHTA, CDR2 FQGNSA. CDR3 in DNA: TGTGCCAGCAGCTCCGGGAGCTCCTATAATTCACCCCTCCACTTT. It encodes CASSSGSSYNSPLHF.

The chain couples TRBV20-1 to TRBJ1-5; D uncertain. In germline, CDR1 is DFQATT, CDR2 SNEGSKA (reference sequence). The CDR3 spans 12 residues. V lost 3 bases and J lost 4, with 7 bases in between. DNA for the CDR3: TGCAGTGCTAGTTTCCCGAATCAGCCCCAGCATTTT. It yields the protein CSASFPNQPQHF.

CDR3 in DNA: TGCAGTGCTAGCTCCATTTCGGCGTTGTACGAGCAGTACTTC. It translates to CSASSISALYEQYF. J is TRBJ2-7 and V is TRBV20-1; the D is unclear. V shed 3 bases and J shed 4 bases, with 16 bases lying between them. The germline CDR1 and CDR2 sequences are DFQATT and SNEGSKA (reference sequence). This CDR3 has 14 residues.

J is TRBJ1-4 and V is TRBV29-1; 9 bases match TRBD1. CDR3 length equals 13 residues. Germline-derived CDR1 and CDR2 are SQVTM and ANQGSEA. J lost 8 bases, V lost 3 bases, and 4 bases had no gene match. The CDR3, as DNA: TGCAGCGTTGAGGGACAGGGAAAAGAAAAACTGTTTTTT. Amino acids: CSVEGQGKEKLFF.

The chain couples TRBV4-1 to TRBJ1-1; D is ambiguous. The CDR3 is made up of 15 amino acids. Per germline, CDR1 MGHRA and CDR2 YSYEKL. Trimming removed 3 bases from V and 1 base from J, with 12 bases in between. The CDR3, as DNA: TGCGCCAGCAGCCAGGGAACAACCAAGAACACTGAAGCTTTCTTT. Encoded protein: CASSQGTTKNTEAFF.

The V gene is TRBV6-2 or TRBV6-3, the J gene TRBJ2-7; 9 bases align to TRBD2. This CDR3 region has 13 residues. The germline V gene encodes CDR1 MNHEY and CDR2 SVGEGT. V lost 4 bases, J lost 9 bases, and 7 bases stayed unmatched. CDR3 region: CASSFSGSLVQYF. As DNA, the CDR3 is TGTGCCAGCAGTTTTAGCGGGAGTCTTGTGCAGTACTTC.

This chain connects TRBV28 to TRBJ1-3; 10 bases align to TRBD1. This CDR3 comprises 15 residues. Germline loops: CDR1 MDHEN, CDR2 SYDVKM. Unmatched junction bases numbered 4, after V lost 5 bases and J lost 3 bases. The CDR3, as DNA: TGTGCCAGCAGTCCGGGACAGGGGTATGGAAACACCATATATTTT. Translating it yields CASSPGQGYGNTIYF. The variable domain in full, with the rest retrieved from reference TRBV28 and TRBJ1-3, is DVKVTQSSRYLVKRTGEKVFLECVQDMDHENMFWYRQDPGLGLRLIYFSYDVKMKEKGDIPEGYSVSREKKERFSLILESASTNQTSMYLCASSPGQGYGNTIYFGEGSWLTVV.

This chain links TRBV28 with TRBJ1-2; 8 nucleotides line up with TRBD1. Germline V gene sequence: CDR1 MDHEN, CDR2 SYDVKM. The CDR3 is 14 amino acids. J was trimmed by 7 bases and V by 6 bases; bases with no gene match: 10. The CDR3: CASSFPGGRGGYTF. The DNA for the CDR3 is TGTGCCAGCAGCTTTCCAGGGGGCCGGGGTGGCTACACCTTC.

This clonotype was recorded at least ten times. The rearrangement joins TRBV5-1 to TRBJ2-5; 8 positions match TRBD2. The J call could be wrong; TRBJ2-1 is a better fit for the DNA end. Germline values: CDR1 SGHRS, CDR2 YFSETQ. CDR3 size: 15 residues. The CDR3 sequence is CASSLGSGTAREQFF. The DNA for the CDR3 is TGCGCCAGCAGCTTGGGTAGCGGGACGGCCCGGGAGCAGTTCTTC.

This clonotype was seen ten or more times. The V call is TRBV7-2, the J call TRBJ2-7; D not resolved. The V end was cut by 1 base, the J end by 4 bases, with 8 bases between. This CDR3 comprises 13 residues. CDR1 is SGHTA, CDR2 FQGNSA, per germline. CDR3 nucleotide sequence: TGTGCCAGCAGCTTAGGTCCACCTTACGAGCAGTACTTC. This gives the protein CASSLGPPYEQYF. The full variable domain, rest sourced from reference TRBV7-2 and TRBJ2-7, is GAGVSQSPSNKVTEKGKDVELRCDPISGHTALYWYRQSLGQGLEFLIYFQGNSAPDKSGLPSDRFSAERTGGSVSTLTIQRTQQEDSAVYLCASSLGPPYEQYFGPGTRLTVT.

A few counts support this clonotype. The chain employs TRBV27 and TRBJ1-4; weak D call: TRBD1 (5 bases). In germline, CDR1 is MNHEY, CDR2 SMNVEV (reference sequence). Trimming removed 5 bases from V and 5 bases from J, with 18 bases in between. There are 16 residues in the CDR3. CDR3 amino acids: CASSPLIRGENEKLFF. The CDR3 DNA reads TGTGCCAGCAGTCCGCTAATACGGGGGGAGAATGAAAAACTGTTTTTT. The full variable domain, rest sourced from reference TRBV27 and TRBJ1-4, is EAQVTQNPRYLITVTGKKLTVTCSQNMNHEYMSWYRQDPGLGLRQIYYSMNVEVTDKGDVPEGYKVSRKEKRNFPLILESPSPNQTSLYFCASSPLIRGENEKLFFGSGTQLSVL.

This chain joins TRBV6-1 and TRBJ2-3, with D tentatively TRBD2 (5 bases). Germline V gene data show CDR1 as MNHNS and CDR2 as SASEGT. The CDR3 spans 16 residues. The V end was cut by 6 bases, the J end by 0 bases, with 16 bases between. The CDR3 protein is CASSELYGISTDTQYF. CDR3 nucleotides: TGTGCCAGCAGCGAGCTTTACGGGATTAGCACAGATACGCAGTATTTT.

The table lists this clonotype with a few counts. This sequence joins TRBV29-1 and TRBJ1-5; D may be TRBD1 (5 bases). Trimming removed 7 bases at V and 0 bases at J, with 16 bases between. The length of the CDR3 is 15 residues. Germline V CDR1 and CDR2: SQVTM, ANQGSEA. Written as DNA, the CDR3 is TGCAGCGGGGGGGACCTTAAACGTAGCAATCAGCCCCAGCATTTT. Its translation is CSGGDLKRSNQPQHF.

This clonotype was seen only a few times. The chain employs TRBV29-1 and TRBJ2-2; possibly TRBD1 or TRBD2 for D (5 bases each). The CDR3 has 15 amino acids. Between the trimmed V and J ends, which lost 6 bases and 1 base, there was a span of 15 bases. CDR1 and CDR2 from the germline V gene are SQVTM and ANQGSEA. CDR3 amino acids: CSVEAGSLNTGELFF. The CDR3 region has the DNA TGCAGCGTGGAGGCAGGGAGTCTGAACACCGGGGAGCTGTTTTTT.